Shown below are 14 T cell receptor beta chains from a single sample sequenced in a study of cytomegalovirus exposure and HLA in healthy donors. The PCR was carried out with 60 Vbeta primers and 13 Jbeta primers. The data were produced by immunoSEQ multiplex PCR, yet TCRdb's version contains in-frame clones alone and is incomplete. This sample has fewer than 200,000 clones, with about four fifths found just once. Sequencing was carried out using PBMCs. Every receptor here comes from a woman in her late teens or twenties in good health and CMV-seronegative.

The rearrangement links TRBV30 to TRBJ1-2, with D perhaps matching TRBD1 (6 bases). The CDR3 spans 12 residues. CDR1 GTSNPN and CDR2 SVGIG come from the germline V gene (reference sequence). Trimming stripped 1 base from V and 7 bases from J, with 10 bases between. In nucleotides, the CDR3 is TGTGCCTGGAGTGAAGGGGGAGCTGGCTACACCTTC. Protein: CAWSEGGAGYTF.

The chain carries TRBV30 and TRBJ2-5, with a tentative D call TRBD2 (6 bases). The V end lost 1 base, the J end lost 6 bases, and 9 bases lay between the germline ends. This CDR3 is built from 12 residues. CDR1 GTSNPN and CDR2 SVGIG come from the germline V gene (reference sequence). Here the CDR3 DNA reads TGTGCCTGGAGTGGGGAGGACAAGACCCAGTACTTC. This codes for CAWSGEDKTQYF.

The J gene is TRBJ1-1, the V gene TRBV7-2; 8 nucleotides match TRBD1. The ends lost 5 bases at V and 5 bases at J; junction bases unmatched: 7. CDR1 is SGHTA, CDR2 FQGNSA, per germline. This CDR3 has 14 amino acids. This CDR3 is CASSPRQGRTEAFF. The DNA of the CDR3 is TGTGCCAGCAGCCCACGACAGGGGAGGACTGAAGCTTTCTTT.

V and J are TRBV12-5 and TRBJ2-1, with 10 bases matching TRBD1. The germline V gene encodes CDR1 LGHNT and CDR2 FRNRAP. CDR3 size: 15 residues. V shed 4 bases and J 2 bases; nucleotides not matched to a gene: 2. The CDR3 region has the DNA TGTGCTAGTGGTTCGGGACAGGGGACCTACAATGAGCAGTTCTTC. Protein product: CASGSGQGTYNEQFF.

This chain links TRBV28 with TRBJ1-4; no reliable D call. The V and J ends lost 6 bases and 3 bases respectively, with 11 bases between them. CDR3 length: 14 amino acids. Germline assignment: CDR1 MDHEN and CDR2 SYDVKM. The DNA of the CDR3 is TGTGCCAGCAGACCTGGCGGGGCTAATGAAAAACTGTTTTTT. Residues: CASRPGGANEKLFF.

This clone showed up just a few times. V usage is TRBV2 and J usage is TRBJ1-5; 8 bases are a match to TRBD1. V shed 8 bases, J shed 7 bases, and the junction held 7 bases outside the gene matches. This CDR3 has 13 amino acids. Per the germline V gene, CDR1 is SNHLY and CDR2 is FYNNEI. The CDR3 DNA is TGTGCCAGCGGCAGGGGGCTCGGACAGCCCCAGCATTTT. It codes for CASGRGLGQPQHF.

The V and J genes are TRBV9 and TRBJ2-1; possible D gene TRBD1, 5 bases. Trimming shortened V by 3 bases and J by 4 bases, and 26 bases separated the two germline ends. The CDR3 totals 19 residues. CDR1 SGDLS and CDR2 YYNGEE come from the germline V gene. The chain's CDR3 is CASSETVSPIAVEYNEQFF. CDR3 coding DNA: TGTGCCAGCAGCGAGACAGTTTCCCCAATCGCGGTAGAGTACAATGAGCAGTTCTTC.

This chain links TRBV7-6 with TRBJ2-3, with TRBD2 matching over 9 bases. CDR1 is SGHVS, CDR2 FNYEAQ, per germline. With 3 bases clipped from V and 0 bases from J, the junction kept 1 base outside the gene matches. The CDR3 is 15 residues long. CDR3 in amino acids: CASSFGTSSTDTQYF. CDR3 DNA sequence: TGTGCCAGCAGCTTTGGGACTAGCAGCACAGATACGCAGTATTTT.

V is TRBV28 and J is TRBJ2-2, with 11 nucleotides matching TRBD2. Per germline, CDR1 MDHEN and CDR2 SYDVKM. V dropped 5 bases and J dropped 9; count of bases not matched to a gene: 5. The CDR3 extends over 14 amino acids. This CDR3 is CASSVSGRVRELFF. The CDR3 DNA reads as TGTGCCAGCAGTGTTAGCGGGAGGGTCCGGGAGCTGTTTTTT.

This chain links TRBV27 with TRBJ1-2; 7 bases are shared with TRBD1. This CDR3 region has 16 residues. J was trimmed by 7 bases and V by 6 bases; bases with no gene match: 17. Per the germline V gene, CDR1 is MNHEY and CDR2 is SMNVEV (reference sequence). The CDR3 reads CASRFPGTGVRAGYTF. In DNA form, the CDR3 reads TGTGCCAGCAGGTTCCCGGGAACAGGGGTTCGTGCTGGCTACACCTTC.

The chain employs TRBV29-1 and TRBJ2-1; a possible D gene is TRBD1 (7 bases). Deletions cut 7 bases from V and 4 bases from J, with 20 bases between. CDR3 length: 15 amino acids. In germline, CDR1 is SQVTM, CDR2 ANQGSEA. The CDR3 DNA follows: TGCAGCGCCAAGGAGGGGGCCGCGAGATACAATGAGCAGTTCTTC. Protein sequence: CSAKEGAARYNEQFF.

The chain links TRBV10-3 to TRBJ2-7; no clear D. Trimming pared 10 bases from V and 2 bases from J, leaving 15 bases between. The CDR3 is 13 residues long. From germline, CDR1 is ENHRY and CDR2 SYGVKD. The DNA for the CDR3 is TGTGCCACCGGTCGCAATGTCGCCTACGAGCAGTACTTC. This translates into CATGRNVAYEQYF.

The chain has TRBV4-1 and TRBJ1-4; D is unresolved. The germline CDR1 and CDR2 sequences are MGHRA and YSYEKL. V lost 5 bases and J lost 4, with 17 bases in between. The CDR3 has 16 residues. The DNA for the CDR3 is TGCGCCAGCAGCTATTCCCCGGGAGGCGATAATGAAAAACTGTTTTTT. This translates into CASSYSPGGDNEKLFF.

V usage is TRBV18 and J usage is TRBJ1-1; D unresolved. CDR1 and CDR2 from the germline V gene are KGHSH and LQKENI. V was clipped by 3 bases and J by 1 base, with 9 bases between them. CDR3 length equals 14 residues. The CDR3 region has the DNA TGTGCCAGCTCACCCAAGTACACGAACACTGAAGCTTTCTTT. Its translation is CASSPKYTNTEAFF.